These 27 T cell receptor beta chains share one sample of origin, sequenced in a study of shared clonotypes between healthy human individuals. Assay: immunoSEQ multiplex PCR; the TCRdb copy retains only in-frame clones and omits some. This table holds under 650,000 clones, around 96% found once. Sequenced material: naive CD4+ T cells sorted from blood. The sample's subset: CD45RA+ positively selected. The receptors stem from a woman in her twenties or thirties in good health.

The CDR3 reads CASSYRGLYTDTQYF. CDR3 DNA: TGCGCCAGCAGCTACCGAGGTCTGTACACAGATACGCAGTATTTT. The rearrangement joins TRBV5-1 to TRBJ2-3; the D is unclear. Germline V gene lookup returns CDR1 SGHRS and CDR2 YFSETQ. Trimming pared 3 bases from V and 2 bases from J, leaving 13 bases between. The length of the CDR3 is 15 residues.

The chain combines TRBV28 with TRBJ2-1; 10 bases agree with TRBD2. The V segment lost 3 bases and the J segment 7 bases; nucleotides outside the gene matches: 6. CDR3 length: 15 amino acids. Germline V gives CDR1 MDHEN, CDR2 SYDVKM. The DNA for the CDR3 is TGTGCCAGCAGTTTTCAACTAGCGGGAAGGAATGAGCAGTTCTTC. Protein product: CASSFQLAGRNEQFF.

The chain links TRBV5-5 to TRBJ1-2; TRBD1 agrees at 7 bases. V was clipped by 5 bases and J by 2 bases; unmatched bases: 3. The germline V gene encodes CDR1 SGHKS and CDR2 YYEKEE (reference sequence). This CDR3 comprises 13 residues. The CDR3 DNA is TGTGCCAGCAGATCGGACAGGAACTATGGCTACACCTTC. Translation: CASRSDRNYGYTF.

As concerns this clone: One end of the junction does not line up with germline, which may come from a read error. The V and J genes are TRBV2 and TRBJ2-1; D gene ambiguous. CDR3 length: 14 residues. Germline V gene lookup returns CDR1 SNHLY and CDR2 FYNNEI. The CDR3, as DNA: TGTGCCAGCAGGGACCCCGCAAGCCACAATGAGCGGTTCTTC. It specifies CASRDPASHNERFF.

The chain couples TRBV7-9 to TRBJ2-3; D is possibly TRBD1 (6 bases). Germline V lookup: CDR1 SEHNR, CDR2 FQNEAQ (reference sequence). The CDR3 contains 14 residues. V was trimmed by 4 bases and J by 6 bases, leaving 14 bases between them. The CDR3 DNA is TGTGCCAGCAGCTCAACAGGGTTACCCGATACGCAGTATTTT. Translation: CASSSTGLPDTQYF.

The gene calls are TRBV6-5 and TRBJ2-2; 10 nucleotides line up with TRBD1. CDR1 is MNHEY and CDR2 is SVGAGI in the germline V gene. Trimming cost V 8 bases and J 6 bases; bases outside gene matches: 6. The CDR3 consists of 14 residues. The CDR3 region is CASREGQGPGELFF. CDR3 DNA: TGTGCCAGCCGTGAGGGACAGGGGCCCGGGGAGCTGTTTTTT.

This clone was seen only once. V and J are TRBV6-6 and TRBJ2-3; no clear D. Per germline, CDR1 MNHNY and CDR2 SVGAGI (reference sequence). V gave up 5 bases and J gave up 2 bases, with 5 bases separating them. The CDR3 spans 12 residues. The CDR3 loop reads CASSQTTDTQYF. The CDR3 coding sequence is TGTGCCAGCAGTCAAACCACAGATACGCAGTATTTT.

This clone was detected once. CDR3 sequence: CASSLGPGTMADEQFF. In DNA form, the CDR3 reads TGTGCCAGCAGCCTGGGGCCCGGGACAATGGCGGATGAGCAGTTCTTC. The V and J genes are TRBV14 and TRBJ2-1, with a tentative D call TRBD1 (6 bases). The V and J ends lost 4 bases and 8 bases respectively, with 21 bases between them. Germline V lookup: CDR1 SGHDN, CDR2 FVKESK. There are 16 residues in the CDR3.

The genes are TRBV4-3 and TRBJ1-2, with 12 bases that match TRBD1. Trimming took 4 bases from V and 6 from J; bases not matched to a gene: 15. Germline V gene data show CDR1 as LGHNA and CDR2 as YSLEER. This CDR3 comprises 18 residues. CDR3 bases: TGCGCCAGCAGCCTTAACACGGGACAGGGGGCAATTGGTCATGGCTACACCTTC. Translation: CASSLNTGQGAIGHGYTF.

The chain has TRBV28 and TRBJ2-1; possibly TRBD2 for D (6 bases). The CDR3 totals 18 residues. V lost 3 bases and J 0 bases, leaving 18 bases between the germline ends. Germline CDR1 and CDR2: MDHEN and SYDVKM. CDR3 bases: TGTGCCAGCAGTTTCCGCGCGTTCGGGGGTAGCTCCTACAATGAGCAGTTCTTC. Its protein is CASSFRAFGGSSYNEQFF.

The chain couples TRBV6-5 to TRBJ1-1; D is unresolved. The V end lost 2 bases, the J end lost 1 base, and 8 bases lay between the germline ends. The CDR3 covers 14 residues. Per the germline V gene, CDR1 is MNHEY and CDR2 is SVGAGI. The CDR3 protein is CASSYGVQNTEAFF. The DNA for the CDR3 is TGTGCCAGCAGTTACGGTGTTCAGAACACTGAAGCTTTCTTT.

The chain couples TRBV4-2 to TRBJ2-1; D possibly matches TRBD1 or TRBD2 (6 bases each). The germline V gene encodes CDR1 LGHNA and CDR2 YNFKEQ. The CDR3 is 16 residues long. V lost 1 base, J lost 3 bases, and 13 bases lay in between. The CDR3 DNA reads TGTGCCAGCAGCCAAGTGGGGGCTAGCGACTACAATGAGCAGTTCTTC. Its translation is CASSQVGASDYNEQFF.

This chain connects TRBV5-6 to TRBJ1-5; D ambiguous. V shed 1 base and J shed 0 bases, with 11 bases lying between them. CDR1 and CDR2 (germline): SGHDT, YYEEEE. This CDR3 comprises 16 residues. The CDR3 DNA sequence: TGTGCCAGCAGCTTGCAGTCCGGCTATAGCAATCAGCCCCAGCATTTT. Translating it yields CASSLQSGYSNQPQHF.

This chain uses TRBV28 with TRBJ1-2; D may be TRBD1 (6 bases). CDR3 size: 15 residues. The ends were cut back, 2 bases at V and 8 bases at J, with 18 bases in the middle. Germline CDR1 is MDHEN and CDR2 is SYDVKM. CDR3: CASSLPPPGGEGYTF. The CDR3 region has the DNA TGTGCCAGCAGTTTACCCCCCCCCGGGGGCGAAGGCTACACCTTC.

The rearrangement uses TRBV27 and TRBJ1-2; no firm D call. The CDR3 sequence is 13 residues long. Deletions cut 5 bases from V and 8 bases from J, with 15 bases between. Per germline, CDR1 MNHEY and CDR2 SMNVEV (reference sequence). CDR3 loop: CASSGTERRGYTF. The CDR3 bases are TGTGCCAGCAGTGGAACCGAGCGGCGGGGCTACACCTTC.

J is TRBJ2-5 and V is TRBV28; 7 bases map to TRBD1. Looked up from germline, CDR1 is MDHEN and CDR2 is SYDVKM. After removal of 5 bases from V and 0 bases from J, the junction contained 6 bases not matched to a gene. The CDR3 consists of 15 residues. CDR3 DNA: TGTGCCAGCAGTAGACCACAGGGGAACCAAGAGACCCAGTACTTC. Translation gives CASSRPQGNQETQYF.

The chain employs TRBV2 and TRBJ2-2; 9 bases align to TRBD2. The CDR3 spans 15 residues. Per germline, CDR1 SNHLY and CDR2 FYNNEI. After removal of 6 bases from V and 7 bases from J, the junction contained 9 bases not matched to a gene. CDR3 amino acids: CASSGGAGGYGELFF. The CDR3 region has the DNA TGTGCCAGCAGCGGTGGAGCGGGAGGATACGGGGAGCTGTTTTTT.

The rearrangement joins TRBV19 to TRBJ2-1; D is ambiguous. The CDR3 contains 15 residues. CDR1 is LNHDA and CDR2 is SQIVND in the germline V gene (reference sequence). Trimming removed 7 bases from V and 8 bases from J, with 21 bases in between. DNA for the CDR3: TGTGCCAGTACCACTACTACCAGGATTGGCGATGAGCAGTTCTTC. Protein: CASTTTTRIGDEQFF.

The CDR3 loop reads CAWSVFVGRAFKTQDLKHNEQFF. The CDR3 DNA reads as TGTGCCTGGAGTGTGTTTGTCGGGAGGGCCTTTAAAACCCAGGATTTGAAGCACAATGAGCAGTTCTTC. This rearrangement joins TRBV30 to TRBJ2-1; TRBD2 agrees at 8 bases. The CDR3 runs to 23 residues. The V segment lost 0 bases and the J segment 5 bases; nucleotides outside the gene matches: 30. Germline loops: CDR1 GTSNPN, CDR2 SVGIG (reference sequence). Supplemented by reference TRBV30 and TRBJ2-1, the full variable domain reads SQTIHQWPATLVQPVGSPLSLECTVEGTSNPNLYWYRQAAGRGLQLLFYSVGIGQISSEVPQNLSASRPQDRQFILSSKKLLLSDSGFYLCAWSVFVGRAFKTQDLKHNEQFFGPGTRLTVL.

This chain links TRBV19 with TRBJ2-7, with D perhaps TRBD1 or TRBD2 (6 bases each). The CDR3 length is 15 residues. Trimming pared 6 bases from V and 4 bases from J, leaving 19 bases between. Germline lookup yields CDR1 LNHDA and CDR2 SQIVND (reference sequence). CDR3 region: CASSTKGGQRYEQYF. The CDR3 DNA is TGTGCCAGTAGCACTAAAGGGGGGCAGAGGTACGAGCAGTACTTC.

The chain employs TRBV30 and TRBJ2-3, with TRBD2 identical over 9 bases. Losses at the gene ends were 2 bases for V and 0 bases for J; bases not matched to a gene: 3. The CDR3 contains 15 residues. Germline V gene sequence: CDR1 GTSNPN, CDR2 SVGIG (reference sequence). CDR3 DNA sequence: TGTGCCTGGAGTCGCGGACTAGCGAGCACAGATACGCAGTATTTT. Its protein is CAWSRGLASTDTQYF.

The chain combines TRBV30 with TRBJ2-7, with D uncertain. The CDR3 is 11 amino acids. CDR1 and CDR2 (germline): GTSNPN, SVGIG (reference sequence). V lost 3 bases and J 3 bases, leaving 6 bases between the germline ends. Here the CDR3 reads CAWRENYEQYF. CDR3 DNA sequence: TGTGCCTGGAGGGAAAACTACGAGCAGTACTTC.

V usage is TRBV9 and J usage is TRBJ2-7, with 10 bases lining up with TRBD1. This CDR3 contains 16 residues. CDR1 and CDR2 (germline): SGDLS, YYNGEE. V dropped 4 bases and J dropped 3; count of bases not matched to a gene: 10. The CDR3 region is CASSPRQGAFNYEQYF. DNA of the CDR3: TGTGCCAGCAGCCCACGACAGGGGGCGTTTAACTACGAGCAGTACTTC. The full variable domain, with the rest looked up from reference TRBV9 and TRBJ2-7, is DSGVTQTPKHLITATGQRVTLRCSPRSGDLSVYWYQQSLDQGLQFLIQYYNGEERAKGNILERFSAQQFPDLHSELNLSSLELGDSALYFCASSPRQGAFNYEQYFGPGTRLTVT.

This chain uses TRBV5-1 with TRBJ2-1; D might be TRBD1 (5 bases). Germline lookup yields CDR1 SGHRS and CDR2 YFSETQ. The CDR3 spans 16 residues. V lost 4 bases, J lost 4 bases, and 18 bases lay in between. The CDR3 DNA follows: TGCGCCAGCAGCCGGTTAGGGGCCCAACCATACAATGAGCAGTTCTTC. Its translation: CASSRLGAQPYNEQFF.

The CDR3 nucleotides read TGTGCCAGCAGTTACTCGATAAGTCTTGGCGGGACTGAAGCTTTCTTT. Amino acid sequence: CASSYSISLGGTEAFF. The rearrangement links TRBV6-5 to TRBJ1-1; no definite D call. Deletions cut 0 bases from V and 5 bases from J, with 16 bases between. The CDR3 has 16 amino acids. Germline V gene sequence: CDR1 MNHEY, CDR2 SVGAGI.

The chain links TRBV29-1 to TRBJ2-7; the D call may be TRBD1 or TRBD2 (6 bases each). Looked up from germline, CDR1 is SQVTM and CDR2 is ANQGSEA. With 8 bases removed from V and 5 bases from J, the gap between germline ends came to 22 bases. The CDR3 is 14 amino acids. The CDR3: CSPLRGAYEDEQYF. In DNA, the CDR3 is TGCAGCCCCCTAAGGGGGGCATACGAAGACGAGCAGTACTTC.

This clone was observed a single time. The J gene is TRBJ1-3, the V gene TRBV2; D remains ambiguous. Germline CDR1 is SNHLY and CDR2 is FYNNEI. This CDR3 contains 15 residues. The ends were cut back, 6 bases at V and 0 bases at J, with 12 bases in the middle. CDR3: CASRAGRRSGNTIYF. The DNA of the CDR3 is TGTGCCAGCAGGGCCGGACGGCGCTCTGGAAACACCATATATTTT.